These 16 T cell receptor beta chains were sequenced from one sample in a study of T cells in Graves' hyperthyroidism and ophthalmopathy. Template material for amplifying TCR beta CDR3 regions consisted of RNA transcripts. First-round RT-PCR with HTBI primers amplified the TCR CDR3 region. TCRdb reprocessed the multiplex PCR reads with MiXCR, giving one entry per CDR3 protein. The sample records around 340,000 distinct CDR3 sequences, approximately 17% being singletons. Input material: blood. The receptors shown here come from a woman in her twenties or thirties with Graves' hyperthyroidism that later progressed to Graves' ophthalmopathy.

On this clonotype itself: A much more abundant neighbour one base away suggests this may be a read error. The chain links TRBV19 to TRBJ1-1, with 8 bases lining up with TRBD1. This CDR3 comprises 14 residues. CDR1 and CDR2 (germline): LNHDA, SQIVND (reference sequence). This CDR3 is CASSNDRGSAEGFF. Here the CDR3 DNA reads TGTGCCAGTAGTAACGACAGGGGTTCGGCTGAAGGTTTCTTT.

This clonotype was detected many times. J is TRBJ2-1 and V is TRBV6-1, with a tentative D call TRBD1 (6 bases). CDR1 is MNHNS and CDR2 is SASEGT in the germline V gene. Deletions cut 4 bases from V and 0 bases from J, with 10 bases between. The length of the CDR3 is 15 residues. This chain's CDR3 is CASSGRGISYNEQFF. CDR3 DNA: TGTGCCAGCAGTGGAAGGGGGATCTCCTACAATGAGCAGTTCTTC.

This clonotype came up many times. The chain employs TRBV19 and TRBJ2-1; D not certain. CDR3 size: 15 residues. The germline gives CDR1 LNHDA, CDR2 SQIVND (reference sequence). V gave up 3 bases and J gave up 6 bases, with 15 bases separating them. CDR3 in amino acids: CASSIQLVKGNEQFF. The CDR3 bases are TGTGCCAGTAGTATTCAACTGGTCAAAGGCAATGAGCAGTTCTTC.

The sample holds many counts of this clonotype. The chain combines TRBV15 with TRBJ2-5; no definite D call. Looked up from germline, CDR1 is LNHNV and CDR2 is YYDKDF (reference sequence). The CDR3 has 14 residues. The V end was cut by 1 base, the J end by 4 bases, with 10 bases between. The CDR3 sequence is CATSRGQTGETQYF. For the CDR3, the DNA is TGTGCCACCAGCAGAGGCCAGACCGGAGAGACCCAGTACTTC.

This clonotype was observed a handful of times. The J gene is TRBJ2-3, the V gene TRBV12-3 or TRBV12-4, with 8 bases aligning to TRBD2. This CDR3 region has 13 residues. V trimming: 10 bases; J trimming: 3 bases; junction bases outside the gene matches: 6. This chain's CDR3 is CATGRGLTDTQYF. CDR3 bases: TGTGCCACCGGGAGGGGACTGACAGATACGCAGTATTTT.

The chain links TRBV9 to TRBJ2-5; tentative D call: TRBD2 (6 bases). The CDR3 loop spans 14 amino acids. Germline CDR1 and CDR2: SGDLS and YYNGEE. Trimming took off 2 bases at V and 4 bases at J, with 12 bases between the two ends. As DNA, the CDR3 is TGTGCCAGCAGCGTTGGGTCCGGGAGAGAGACCCAGTACTTC. This gives the protein CASSVGSGRETQYF.

This clonotype was found many times. This chain uses TRBV19 with TRBJ2-5; D perhaps matches TRBD1 (6 bases). The V and J ends lost 5 bases and 1 base respectively, with 11 bases between them. The CDR3 runs to 14 residues. Germline CDR1 is LNHDA and CDR2 is SQIVND (reference sequence). CDR3 bases: TGTGCCAGTAGTCCAGACAGGTTCCAAGAGACCCAGTACTTC. Protein product: CASSPDRFQETQYF.

This clonotype was observed many times. The chain couples TRBV7-2 to TRBJ1-5, with D possibly being TRBD1 (5 bases). Trimming pared 7 bases from V and 8 bases from J, leaving 12 bases between. The CDR3 is 12 amino acids. Germline-derived CDR1 and CDR2 are SGHTA and FQGNSA. The CDR3 protein is CASTFGGEPQHF. CDR3 sequence (DNA): TGTGCCAGCACCTTTGGGGGTGAGCCCCAGCATTTT.

The chain combines TRBV6-5 with TRBJ2-5; perhaps TRBD2 as D (6 bases). The CDR3 contains 13 residues. The V gene lost 1 base and the J gene lost 4 bases, with 7 bases spanning the gap. Germline V lookup: CDR1 MNHEY, CDR2 SVGAGI. CDR3 nucleotide sequence: TGTGCCAGCAGTTACTACGGGGGAGAGACCCAGTACTTC. Translated: CASSYYGGETQYF.

This clonotype has a handful of counts. CDR3 amino acids: CASSEGRSEAFF. The CDR3 nucleotides read TGTGCCAGCAGTGAGGGGAGATCTGAAGCTTTCTTT. The gene calls are TRBV25-1 and TRBJ1-1; no firm D call. Trimming cost V 3 bases and J 6 bases, with 8 bases left between them. Germline assignment: CDR1 MGHDK and CDR2 SYGVNS. The CDR3 is 12 residues long.

This clonotype was observed many times. V is TRBV2 and J is TRBJ2-7; unclear D gene. Germline CDR1 reads SNHLY; CDR2 reads FYNNEI. V shed 2 bases and J shed 1 base, with 15 bases lying between them. The CDR3 runs to 16 residues. CDR3 region: CASSESSGQKSYEQYF. The CDR3 coding sequence is TGTGCCAGCAGTGAATCGTCGGGCCAGAAATCCTACGAGCAGTACTTC.

This clonotype was seen at least ten times. The V call is TRBV27, the J call TRBJ2-5; no firm D call. Germline loops: CDR1 MNHEY, CDR2 SMNVEV (reference sequence). The CDR3 runs 13 residues. V lost 3 bases and J lost 4, with 9 bases in between. The CDR3 loop is CASSFGRRETQYF. The CDR3 region has the DNA TGTGCCAGCAGTTTTGGCAGGAGAGAGACCCAGTACTTC.

The chain joins TRBV6-9 to TRBJ1-2, with D possibly matching TRBD1 (5 bases). Trimming shortened V by 6 bases and J by 4 bases, and 27 bases separated the two germline ends. Germline V gene lookup returns CDR1 MNHGY and CDR2 SVAAGI. The CDR3 has 18 amino acids. For the CDR3, the DNA is TGTGCCAGCAGGGCTGCTGGGACGTCGCATGGGAATTTCTATGGCTACACCTTC. This encodes CASRAAGTSHGNFYGYTF.

The chain joins TRBV7-9 to TRBJ2-5; 7 bases line up with TRBD2. The CDR3 extends over 13 amino acids. The germline gives CDR1 SEHNR, CDR2 FQNEAQ (reference sequence). J was trimmed by 6 bases and V by 0 bases; bases with no gene match: 1. For the CDR3, the DNA is TGTGCCAGCAGCTTAGCGGGAGGGAAGACCCAGTACTTC. As protein: CASSLAGGKTQYF. The whole variable domain, remainder taken from reference TRBV7-9 and TRBJ2-5, is DTGVSQNPRHKITKRGQNVTFRCDPISEHNRLYWYRQTLGQGPEFLTYFQNEAQLEKSRLLSDRFSAERPKGSFSTLEIQRTEQGDSAMYLCASSLAGGKTQYFGPGTRLLVL.

This clonotype was detected ten times or more. The chain uses TRBV28 and TRBJ1-2; 10 bases are a match to TRBD1. Germline V CDR1 and CDR2: MDHEN, SYDVKM. The junction had 13 bases not matched to a gene; V was cut back by 0 bases and J by 6 bases. This CDR3 has 18 residues. CDR3 nucleotide sequence: TGTGCCAGCAGTTTATGGGCCTTCGAAGACAGGGGGCAGGATGGCTACACCTTC. It yields the protein CASSLWAFEDRGQDGYTF.

There are many counts of this clonotype. The chain carries TRBV11-2 and TRBJ2-3, with 10 nucleotides matching TRBD2. After removal of 5 bases from V and 5 bases from J, the junction contained 16 bases not matched to a gene. The CDR3 loop spans 18 amino acids. CDR1 SGHAT and CDR2 FQNNGV come from the germline V gene. The CDR3 coding sequence is TGTGCCAGCAGCCTGGGCCTAGCGGGGGCCTCGCGGAGAGATACGCAGTATTTT. It codes for CASSLGLAGASRRDTQYF. The full variable domain, rest sourced from reference TRBV11-2 and TRBJ2-3, is EAGVAQSPRYKIIEKRQSVAFWCNPISGHATLYWYQQILGQGPKLLIQFQNNGVVDDSQLPKDRFSAERLKGVDSTLKIQPAKLEDSAVYLCASSLGLAGASRRDTQYFGPGTRLTVL.